This TCR beta chain derives from a study of T cell repertoires in cytomegalovirus infection. Study information: Public TCR beta signatures were indicative of both CMV infection and a matching HLA type.

From the reads, TCRdb called clonotypes with MiXCR, one entry per CDR3 protein. The data hold about 310,000 distinct CDR3 sequences, with 20% to 25% observed a single time. General study points: Dominant in the ex vivo response were TCR beta clonotypes restricted by HLA-C and specific for CMV.

For this clonotype: Antigen specificity is unknown.

Sequencing used cultured PBMCs, obtained from culture after CMV antigen stimulation. This sequence originates from a human donor in good health (CMV status not recorded). Some clones in this sample may be carry-over from other donors' samples.

The CDR3 reads CASSLMRLAGGGGELFF. The CDR3, as DNA: TGTGCCAGCAGTTTAATGCGTCTAGCGGGAGGCGGCGGGGAGCTGTTTTTT. V is TRBV27 and J is TRBJ2-2; 11 bases are shared with TRBD2. The germline V gene has CDR1 MNHEY and CDR2 SMNVEV (reference sequence). The CDR3 spans 17 residues. J was trimmed by 7 bases and V by 2 bases; bases with no gene match: 9.